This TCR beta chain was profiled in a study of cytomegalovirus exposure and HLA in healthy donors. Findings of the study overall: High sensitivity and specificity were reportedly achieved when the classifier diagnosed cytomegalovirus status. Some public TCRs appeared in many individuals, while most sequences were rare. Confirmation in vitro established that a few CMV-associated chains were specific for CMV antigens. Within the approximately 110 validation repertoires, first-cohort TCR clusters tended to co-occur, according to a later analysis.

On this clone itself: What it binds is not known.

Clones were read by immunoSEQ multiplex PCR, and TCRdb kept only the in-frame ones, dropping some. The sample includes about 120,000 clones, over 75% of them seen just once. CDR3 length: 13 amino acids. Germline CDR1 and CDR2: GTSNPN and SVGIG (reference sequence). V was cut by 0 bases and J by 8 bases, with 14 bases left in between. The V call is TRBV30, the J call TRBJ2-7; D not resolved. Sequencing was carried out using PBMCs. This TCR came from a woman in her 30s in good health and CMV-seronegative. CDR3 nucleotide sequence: TGTGCCTGGAGTGTAAGGCCAACTACGCAGCAGTACTTC. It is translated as CAWSVRPTTQQYF.